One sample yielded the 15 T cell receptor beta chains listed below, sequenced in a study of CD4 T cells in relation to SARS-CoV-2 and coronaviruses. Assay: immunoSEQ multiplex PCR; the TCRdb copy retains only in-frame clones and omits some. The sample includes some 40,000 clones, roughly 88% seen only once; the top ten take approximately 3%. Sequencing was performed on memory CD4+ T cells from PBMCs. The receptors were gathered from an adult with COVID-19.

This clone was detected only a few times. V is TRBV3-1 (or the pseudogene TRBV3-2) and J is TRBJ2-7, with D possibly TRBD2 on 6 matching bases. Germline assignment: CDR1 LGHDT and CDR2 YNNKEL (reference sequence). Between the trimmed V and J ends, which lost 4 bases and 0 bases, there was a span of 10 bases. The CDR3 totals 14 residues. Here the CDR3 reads CASSLSGPSYEQYF. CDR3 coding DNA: TGTGCCAGCAGCCTGAGCGGGCCCTCCTACGAGCAGTACTTC.

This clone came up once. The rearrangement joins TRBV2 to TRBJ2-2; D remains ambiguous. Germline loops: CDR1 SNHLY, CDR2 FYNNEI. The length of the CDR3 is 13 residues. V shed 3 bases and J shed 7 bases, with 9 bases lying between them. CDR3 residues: CASSDLIGGELFF. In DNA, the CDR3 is TGTGCCAGCAGTGACCTGATTGGCGGGGAGCTGTTTTTT.

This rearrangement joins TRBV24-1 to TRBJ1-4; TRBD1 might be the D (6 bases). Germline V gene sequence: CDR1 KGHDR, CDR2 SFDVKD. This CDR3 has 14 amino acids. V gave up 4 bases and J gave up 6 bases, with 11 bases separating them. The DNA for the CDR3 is TGTGCCACCAGTGACGGACAGAGTTATGAAAAACTGTTTTTT. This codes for CATSDGQSYEKLFF.

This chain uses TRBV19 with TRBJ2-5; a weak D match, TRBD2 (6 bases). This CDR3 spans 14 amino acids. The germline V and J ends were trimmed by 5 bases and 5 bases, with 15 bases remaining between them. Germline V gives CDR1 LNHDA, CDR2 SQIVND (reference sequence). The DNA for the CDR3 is TGTGCCAGTAGTCCCGCCCGGGAGAGGGAGACCCAGTACTTC. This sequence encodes CASSPARERETQYF.

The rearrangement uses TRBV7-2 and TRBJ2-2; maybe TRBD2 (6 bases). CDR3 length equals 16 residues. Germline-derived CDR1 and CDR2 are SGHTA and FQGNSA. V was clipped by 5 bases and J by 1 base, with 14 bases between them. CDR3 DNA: TGTGCCAGCAGCCTCCTAGGCGGGATGAACACCGGGGAGCTGTTTTTT. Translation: CASSLLGGMNTGELFF. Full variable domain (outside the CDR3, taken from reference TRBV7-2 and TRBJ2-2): GAGVSQSPSNKVTEKGKDVELRCDPISGHTALYWYRQSLGQGLEFLIYFQGNSAPDKSGLPSDRFSAERTGGSVSTLTIQRTQQEDSAVYLCASSLLGGMNTGELFFGEGSRLTVL.

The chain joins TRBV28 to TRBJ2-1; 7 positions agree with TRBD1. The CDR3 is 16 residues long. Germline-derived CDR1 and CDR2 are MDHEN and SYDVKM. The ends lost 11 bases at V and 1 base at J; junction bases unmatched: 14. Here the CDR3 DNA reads TGTGCCGGACGGCAGAGGGGGCAATCTTCCTACAATGAGCAGTTCTTC. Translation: CAGRQRGQSSYNEQFF.

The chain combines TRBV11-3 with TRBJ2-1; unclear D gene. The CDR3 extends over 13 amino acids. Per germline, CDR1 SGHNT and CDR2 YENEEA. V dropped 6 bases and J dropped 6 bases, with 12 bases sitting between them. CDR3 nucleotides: TGTGCCAGCAGTCGCAGTCGGAGCAATGAGCAGTTCTTC. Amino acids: CASSRSRSNEQFF.

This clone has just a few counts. CDR3 in amino acids: CASSLQGPNTGELFF. CDR3 nucleotide sequence: TGTGCCAGCAGCTTACAGGGGCCGAACACCGGGGAGCTGTTTTTT. This chain uses TRBV7-2 with TRBJ2-2, with D possibly being TRBD1 (6 bases). CDR1 is SGHTA and CDR2 is FQGNSA in the germline V gene. This CDR3 comprises 15 residues. V dropped 2 bases and J dropped 0 bases, with 7 bases sitting between them. The entire variable domain, with the rest obtained from reference TRBV7-2 and TRBJ2-2, is as follows: GAGVSQSPSNKVTEKGKDVELRCDPISGHTALYWYRQSLGQGLEFLIYFQGNSAPDKSGLPSDRFSAERTGGSVSTLTIQRTQQEDSAVYLCASSLQGPNTGELFFGEGSRLTVL.

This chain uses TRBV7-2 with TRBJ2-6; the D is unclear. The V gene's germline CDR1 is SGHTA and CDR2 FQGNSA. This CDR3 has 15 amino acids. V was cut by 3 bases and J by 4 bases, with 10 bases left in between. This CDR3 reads CASSLDPVGANVLTF. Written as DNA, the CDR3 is TGTGCCAGCAGCTTGGACCCTGTGGGGGCCAACGTCCTGACTTTC.

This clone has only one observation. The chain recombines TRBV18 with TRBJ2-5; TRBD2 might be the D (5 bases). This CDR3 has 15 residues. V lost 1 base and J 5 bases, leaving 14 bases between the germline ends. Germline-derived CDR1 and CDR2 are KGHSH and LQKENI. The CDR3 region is CASSPQGTREETQYF. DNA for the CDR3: TGTGCCAGCTCACCACAGGGAACGAGGGAGGAGACCCAGTACTTC.

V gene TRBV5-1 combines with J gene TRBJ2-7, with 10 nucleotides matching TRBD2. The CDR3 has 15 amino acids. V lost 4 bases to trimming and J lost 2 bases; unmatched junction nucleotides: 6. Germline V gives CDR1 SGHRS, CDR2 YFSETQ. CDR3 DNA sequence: TGCGCCAGCAGCCCTAGCGGGAGTCTCACCTACGAGCAGTACTTC. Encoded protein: CASSPSGSLTYEQYF.

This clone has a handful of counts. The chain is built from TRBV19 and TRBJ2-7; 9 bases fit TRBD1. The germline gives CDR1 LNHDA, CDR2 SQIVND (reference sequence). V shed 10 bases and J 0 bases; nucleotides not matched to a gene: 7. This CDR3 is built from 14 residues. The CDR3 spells CATRQGDHSYEQYF. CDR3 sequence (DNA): TGTGCCACGAGACAGGGGGATCACTCCTACGAGCAGTACTTC.

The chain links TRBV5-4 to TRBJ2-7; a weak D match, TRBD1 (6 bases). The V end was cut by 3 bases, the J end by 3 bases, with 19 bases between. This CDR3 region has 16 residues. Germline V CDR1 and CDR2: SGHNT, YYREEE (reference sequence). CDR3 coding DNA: TGTGCCAGCAGCTCGTCTAAAAACACAGGGAACTACGAGCAGTACTTC. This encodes CASSSSKNTGNYEQYF.

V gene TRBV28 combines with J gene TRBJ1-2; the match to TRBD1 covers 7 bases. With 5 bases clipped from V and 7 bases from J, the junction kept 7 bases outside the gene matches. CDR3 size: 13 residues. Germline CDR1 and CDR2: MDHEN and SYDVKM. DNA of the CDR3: TGTGCCAGCAGTCCACATGACAGGGCTGGCTACACCTTC. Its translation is CASSPHDRAGYTF.

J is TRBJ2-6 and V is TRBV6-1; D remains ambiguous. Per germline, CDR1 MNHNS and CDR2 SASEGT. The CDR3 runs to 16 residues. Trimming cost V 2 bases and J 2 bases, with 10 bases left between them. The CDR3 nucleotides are TGTGCCAGCAGTGAACAGGTTTCGGCTGGGGCCAACGTCCTGACTTTC. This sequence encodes CASSEQVSAGANVLTF.